Here is one T cell receptor (beta chain) with its context. This sample stems from a study of memory CD4+ T cells and cytomegalovirus serostatus. From germline, CDR1 is SGHVS and CDR2 FNYEAQ. V was shortened by 5 bases and J by 3 bases, with 8 bases between the two germline ends. This CDR3 is 12 amino acids long. Single viable CD3+CD4+CD8-CD45RO+ cells were sorted as the memory CD4+ T cells. Assay used: immunoSEQ multiplex PCR; TCRdb lists only in-frame clones, some missing. Here the sample spans about 82,000 clones, more than 70% being singletons. The specimen sequenced was memory CD4+ T cells from blood. V gene TRBV7-6 combines with J gene TRBJ2-7; D is uncertain. This TCR was sampled from an adult in good health and CMV-seronegative. This CDR3 is CASSEQNYEQYF. In nucleotides, the CDR3 is TGTGCCAGCAGCGAGCAGAACTACGAGCAGTACTTC.